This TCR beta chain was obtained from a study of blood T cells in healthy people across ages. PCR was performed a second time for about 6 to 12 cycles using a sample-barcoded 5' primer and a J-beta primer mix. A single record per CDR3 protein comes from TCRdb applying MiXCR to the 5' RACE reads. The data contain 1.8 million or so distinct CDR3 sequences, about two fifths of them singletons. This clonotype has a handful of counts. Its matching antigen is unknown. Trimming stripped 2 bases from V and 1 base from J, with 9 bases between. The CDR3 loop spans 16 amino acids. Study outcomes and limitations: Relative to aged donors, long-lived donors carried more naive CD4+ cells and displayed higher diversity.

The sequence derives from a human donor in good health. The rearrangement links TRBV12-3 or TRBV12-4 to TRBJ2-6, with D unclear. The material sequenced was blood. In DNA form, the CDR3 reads TGTGCCAGCAGTTTACCCACAGAATCTGGGGCCAACGTCCTGACTTTC. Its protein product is CASSLPTESGANVLTF.